The present T cell receptor beta chain was sequenced within a study of cytomegalovirus exposure and HLA in healthy donors. Assay: immunoSEQ multiplex PCR; the TCRdb copy retains only in-frame clones and omits some. The sample carries fewer than 85,000 clones, roughly 90% recorded once. Germline V gene lookup returns CDR1 WNHNN and CDR2 SYGVQD (reference sequence). The CDR3 consists of 17 residues. The germline V and J ends were trimmed by 6 bases and 0 bases, with 15 bases remaining between them. The sequencing input was PBMCs. This rearrangement joins TRBV10-1 to TRBJ1-6, with unresolved D. The receptor was isolated from a woman between 18 and 29 years old in good health and CMV-seropositive. CDR3 in amino acids: CASRAAPSSSYNSPLHF. The CDR3 coding sequence is TGCGCCAGCAGGGCGGCCCCTTCGAGCTCCTATAATTCACCCCTCCACTTT.